This is a list of T cell receptor beta chains from one sample in a study of shared clonotypes between healthy human individuals. The method was immunoSEQ multiplex PCR; TCRdb's version includes in-frame clones alone and lacks a portion of them. The data contain 2,500,000 or so clones, over 85% of them singletons. Sequences were obtained from naive CD4+ T cells from PBMCs. The receptors were sampled from a man younger than 35 in good health. Some clones in this sample may be carry-over from other donors' samples. Both conserved end residues are part of each CDR3.

cdr3_aa: CASSQPYGGNTIYF
cdr3_length: 14
v_call: TRBV23-1

cdr3_aa: CASSGQGINEQFF
cdr3_length: 13
v_call: TRBV18

cdr3_aa: CASSLRANNIEINYGYTF
cdr3_length: 18
v_call: TRBV5-1

cdr3_aa: CASSLDENIQYF
cdr3_length: 12
v_call: TRBV7-9

cdr3_aa: CASSLKGAQYF
cdr3_length: 11
v_call: TRBV28

cdr3_aa: CASRPPGQGLTEAFF
cdr3_length: 15
v_call: TRBV28

cdr3_aa: CSVVDLRWGEKLFF
cdr3_length: 14
v_call: TRBV29-1

cdr3_aa: CASSPGQGAMGFYEQYF
cdr3_length: 17
v_call: TRBV14

cdr3_aa: CASSLGQGAATGNTIYF
cdr3_length: 17
v_call: TRBV5-4

cdr3_aa: CASSFSRTLSYEQYF
cdr3_length: 15
v_call: TRBV28

cdr3_aa: CASSERFRSGETQYF
cdr3_length: 15
v_call: TRBV2

cdr3_aa: CASSWGTSGRAGETQYF
cdr3_length: 17
v_call: TRBV7-3

cdr3_aa: CAISGSRLGANEQFF
cdr3_length: 15
v_call: TRBV10-3

cdr3_aa: CASSLYLAGGDEQFF
cdr3_length: 15
v_call: TRBV5-4

cdr3_aa: CASSLKGVSSGPYEQYF
cdr3_length: 17
v_call: TRBV7-3

cdr3_aa: CASSLVVAGEGEQFF
cdr3_length: 15
v_call: TRBV5-1

cdr3_aa: CASSSGGFLQETQYF
cdr3_length: 15
v_call: TRBV5-1

cdr3_aa: CASSRMTGVLNTIYF
cdr3_length: 15
v_call: TRBV4-1

cdr3_aa: CASSYPRTDTQYF
cdr3_length: 13
v_call: TRBV4-2

cdr3_aa: CASSLVETGGEETQYF
cdr3_length: 16
v_call: TRBV5-6

cdr3_aa: CASSLGGQETQYF
cdr3_length: 13
v_call: TRBV5-1

cdr3_aa: CASSVVASTLTDTQYF
cdr3_length: 16
v_call: TRBV9

cdr3_aa: CASSLGGGADTQYF
cdr3_length: 14
v_call: TRBV7-3

cdr3_aa: CASSEPYRLRGYTF
cdr3_length: 14
v_call: TRBV25-1

cdr3_aa: CASSSSAFTYEQYF
cdr3_length: 14
v_call: TRBV25-1

cdr3_aa: CASSSKQGESEKLFF
cdr3_length: 15
v_call: TRBV5-4

cdr3_aa: CASSPVGGEQFF
cdr3_length: 12
v_call: TRBV5-4

cdr3_aa: CASSESGPTGHEQYF
cdr3_length: 15
v_call: TRBV25-1

cdr3_aa: CATSIERWEGYEQYF
cdr3_length: 15
v_call: TRBV15

cdr3_aa: CASSSATSGTNEQFF
cdr3_length: 15
v_call: TRBV5-4

cdr3_aa: CASSIAGTSRETQYF
cdr3_length: 15
v_call: TRBV19

cdr3_aa: CASSQDRWTGAYEQYF
cdr3_length: 16
v_call: TRBV4-1

cdr3_aa: CASSLAKGTGHYGYTF
cdr3_length: 16
v_call: TRBV7-8

cdr3_aa: CASSLYRGGAYEQYF
cdr3_length: 15
v_call: TRBV27

cdr3_aa: CASSVNRATYEQYF
cdr3_length: 14
v_call: TRBV2

cdr3_aa: CAWSPWAGGNTGELFF
cdr3_length: 16
v_call: TRBV30

cdr3_aa: CASSVTTGSGNTIYF
cdr3_length: 15
v_call: TRBV9

cdr3_aa: CSVAGVLYNEQFF
cdr3_length: 13
v_call: TRBV29-1

cdr3_aa: CASSDEGATGLNYGYTF
cdr3_length: 17
v_call: TRBV6-1

cdr3_aa: CASSLPLGGHEQYF
cdr3_length: 14
v_call: TRBV7-9

cdr3_aa: CAIMSRVDTGELFF
cdr3_length: 14
v_call: TRBV10-3

cdr3_aa: CASSLGRNDNEQFF
cdr3_length: 14
v_call: TRBV11-3

cdr3_aa: CASTSFGSYNEQFF
cdr3_length: 14
v_call: TRBV27

cdr3_aa: CASSSTPGLAGETQYF
cdr3_length: 16
v_call: TRBV9

cdr3_aa: CASTRNEKLFF
cdr3_length: 11
v_call: TRBV6-6

cdr3_aa: CASSLTPLRTGGTGELFF
cdr3_length: 18
v_call: TRBV11-2

cdr3_aa: CASSSGQGATEAFF
cdr3_length: 14
v_call: TRBV5-1

cdr3_aa: CASNVGEALFYEQYF
cdr3_length: 15
v_call: TRBV6-1

cdr3_aa: CSATGWGGYTF
cdr3_length: 11
v_call: TRBV20-1

cdr3_aa: CASSRQRNYGYTF
cdr3_length: 13
v_call: TRBV6-5

cdr3_aa: CASSLIGHPGRYNEQFF
cdr3_length: 17
v_call: TRBV11-2

cdr3_aa: CASRNLGGYTGELFF
cdr3_length: 15
v_call: TRBV5-1

cdr3_aa: CASSGPRQGGNQPQHF
cdr3_length: 16
v_call: TRBV18

cdr3_aa: CASSLGQPLYGYTF
cdr3_length: 14
v_call: TRBV28

cdr3_aa: CASSLLPDTEAFF
cdr3_length: 13
v_call: TRBV11-2

cdr3_aa: CASDRDREYQPQHF
cdr3_length: 14
v_call: TRBV6-5

cdr3_aa: CASSPPTRSTQYF
cdr3_length: 13
v_call: TRBV27

cdr3_aa: CAISAGTGTPGANVLTF
cdr3_length: 17
v_call: TRBV10-3

cdr3_aa: CASSVGWRSGANVLTF
cdr3_length: 16
v_call: TRBV9